The sequence of this T cell receptor (beta chain) was determined in a study of T cells in tumors after PD-1 blockade. Whole-study context: Either cemiplimab 350 mg every 2 weeks or pembrolizumab 200 mg every 3 weeks was given.

Profiling relied on immunoSEQ multiplex PCR, and the TCRdb table lists in-frame clones only, not all of them. This sample has roughly 19,000 clones; about three quarters occur once, and the top ten carry 20% to 30%. CDR3 size: 15 residues. The trim removed 5 bases at V and 10 bases at J, leaving 10 bases unmatched. The V gene's germline CDR1 is SGHAT and CDR2 FQDESV (reference sequence). The receptor's source is a human donor with basal cell carcinoma. The source material was PBMCs, sampled before anti-PD-1 treatment. The rearrangement uses TRBV11-1 and TRBJ1-6, with 8 bases fitting TRBD1. The CDR3: CASSTHGTGVSPLHF. In DNA form, the CDR3 reads TGTGCCAGCAGCACACATGGGACAGGTGTCTCACCCCTCCACTTT. The full variable domain, completed using reference TRBV11-1 and TRBJ1-6, is EAEVAQSPRYKITEKSQAVAFWCDPISGHATLYWYRQILGQGPELLVQFQDESVVDDSQLPKDRFSAERLKGVDSTLKIQPAELGDSAMYLCASSTHGTGVSPLHFGNGTRLTVT.